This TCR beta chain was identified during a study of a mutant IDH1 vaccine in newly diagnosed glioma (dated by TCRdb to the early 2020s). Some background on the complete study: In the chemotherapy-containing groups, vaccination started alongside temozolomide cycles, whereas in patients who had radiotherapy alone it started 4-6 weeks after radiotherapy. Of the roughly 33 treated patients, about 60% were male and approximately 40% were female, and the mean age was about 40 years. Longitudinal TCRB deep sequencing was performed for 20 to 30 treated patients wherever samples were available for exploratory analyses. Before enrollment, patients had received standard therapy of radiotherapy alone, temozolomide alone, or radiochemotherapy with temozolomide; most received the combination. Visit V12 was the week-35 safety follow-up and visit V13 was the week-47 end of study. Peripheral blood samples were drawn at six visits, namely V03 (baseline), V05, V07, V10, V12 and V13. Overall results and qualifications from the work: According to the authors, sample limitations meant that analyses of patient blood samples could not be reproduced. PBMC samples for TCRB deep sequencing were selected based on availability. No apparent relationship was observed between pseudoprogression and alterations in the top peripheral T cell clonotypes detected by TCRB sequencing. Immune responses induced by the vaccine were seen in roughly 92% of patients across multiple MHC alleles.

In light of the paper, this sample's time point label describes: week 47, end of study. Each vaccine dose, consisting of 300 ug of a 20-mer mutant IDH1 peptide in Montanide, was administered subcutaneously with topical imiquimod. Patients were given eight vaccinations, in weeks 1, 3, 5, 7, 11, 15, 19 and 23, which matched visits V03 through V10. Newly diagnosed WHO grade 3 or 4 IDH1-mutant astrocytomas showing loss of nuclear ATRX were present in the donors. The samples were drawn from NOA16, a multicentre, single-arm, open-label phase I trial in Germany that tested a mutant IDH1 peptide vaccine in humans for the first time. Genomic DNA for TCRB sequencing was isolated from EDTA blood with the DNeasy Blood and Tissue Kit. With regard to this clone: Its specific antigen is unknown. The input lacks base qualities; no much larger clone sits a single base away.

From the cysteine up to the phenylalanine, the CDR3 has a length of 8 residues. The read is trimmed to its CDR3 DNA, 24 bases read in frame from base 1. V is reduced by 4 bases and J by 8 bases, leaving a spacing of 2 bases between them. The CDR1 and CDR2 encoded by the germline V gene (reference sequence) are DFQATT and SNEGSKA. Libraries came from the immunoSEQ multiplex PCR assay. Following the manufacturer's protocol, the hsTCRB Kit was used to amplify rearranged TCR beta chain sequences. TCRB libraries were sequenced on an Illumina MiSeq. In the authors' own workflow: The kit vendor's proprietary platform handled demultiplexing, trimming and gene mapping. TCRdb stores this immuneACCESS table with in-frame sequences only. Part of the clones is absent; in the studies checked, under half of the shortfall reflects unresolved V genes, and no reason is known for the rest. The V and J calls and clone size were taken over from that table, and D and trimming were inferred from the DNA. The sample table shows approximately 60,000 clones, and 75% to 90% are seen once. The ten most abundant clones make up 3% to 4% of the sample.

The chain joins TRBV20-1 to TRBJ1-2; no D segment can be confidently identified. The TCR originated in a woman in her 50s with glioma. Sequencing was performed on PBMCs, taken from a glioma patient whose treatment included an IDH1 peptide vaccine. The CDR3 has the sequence CSATGYTF. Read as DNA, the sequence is TGCAGTGCTACCGGCTACACCTTC.